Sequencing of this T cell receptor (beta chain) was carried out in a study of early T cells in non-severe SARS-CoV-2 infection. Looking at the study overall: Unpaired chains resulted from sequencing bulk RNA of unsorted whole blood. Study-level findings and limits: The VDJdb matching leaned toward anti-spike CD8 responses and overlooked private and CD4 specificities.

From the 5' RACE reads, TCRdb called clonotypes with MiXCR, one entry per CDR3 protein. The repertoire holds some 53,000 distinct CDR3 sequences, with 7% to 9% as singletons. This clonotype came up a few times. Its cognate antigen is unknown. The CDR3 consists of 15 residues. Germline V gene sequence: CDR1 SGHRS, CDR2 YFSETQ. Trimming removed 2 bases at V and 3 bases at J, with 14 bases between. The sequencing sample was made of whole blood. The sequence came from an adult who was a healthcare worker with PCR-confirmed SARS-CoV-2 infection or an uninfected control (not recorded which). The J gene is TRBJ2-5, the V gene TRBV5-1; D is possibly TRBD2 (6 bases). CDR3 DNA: TGCGCCAGCAGCTTTCCGTCGTGGGAGGAAGAGACCCAGTACTTC. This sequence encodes CASSFPSWEEETQYF.